This TCR beta chain is from a study of T cell responses to AZD1222 COVID-19 vaccine. This clone was observed once. Its antigen is not known. Study-level results: Across the whole spike, CD4 TCRs peaked at regions 160-218 and 743-854. Mostly white British, mostly female donors; authors suggested clonal diversity may be underestimated. Reports say nearly half of spike-specific TCRs go after unmutated variant regions.

V dropped 0 bases and J dropped 4 bases, with 10 bases sitting between them. This CDR3 spans 15 amino acids. Germline loops: CDR1 LNHNV, CDR2 YYDKDF (reference sequence). TCRdb's copy holds only in-frame clones and misses some; the assay was immunoSEQ multiplex PCR. The sample holds tens of thousands of clones, 88% seen once. This rearrangement joins TRBV15 to TRBJ1-5; D may be TRBD1 (5 bases). This sequence was found in an adult in good health. The specimen was peripheral blood, collected on day 0 of MenACWY control vaccination. The CDR3 spells CATSREGGRNQPQHF. The CDR3 nucleotides are TGTGCCACCAGCAGAGAGGGGGGGAGAAATCAGCCCCAGCATTTT.